Listed below are T cell receptor beta chains from one sample, sequenced in a study of blood T cell repertoires in COVID-19. Profiling relied on immunoSEQ multiplex PCR, and the TCRdb table lists in-frame clones only, not all of them. This sample has roughly 52,000 clones, with 70% to 90% found just once. The sequencing input was peripheral blood. The source of these receptors is a human donor in a cohort sampled during active COVID-19. The CDR3 runs from the conserved cysteine through the conserved F or W. The D gene is left open where the match is weak. Some rows have no size entry. The others give once, few or many, or a class for an expanded clone.

clone_size,d_call,v_call,j_call,cdr3_aa,cdr3_nt
-,-,TRBV7-5,TRBJ2-5,CVRSLEVALASRQETQYF,TGTGTCAGAAGCTTAGAGGTGGCACTAGCGAGCCGTCAAGAGACCCAGTACTTC
-,-,TRBV19,TRBJ2-3,CASSMRQFGPDTQYF,TGTGCCAGTAGTATGCGACAGTTTGGCCCAGATACGCAGTATTTT
-,TRBD2,TRBV9,TRBJ2-3,CASSVVSGEAADTQYF,TGTGCCAGCAGCGTAGTAAGCGGGGAGGCGGCAGATACGCAGTATTTT
-,-,TRBV19,TRBJ2-5,CASSGGETQYF,TGTGCCAGTAGTGGGGGCGAGACCCAGTACTTC
-,-,TRBV11-2,TRBJ1-1,CASSLVPTLPNTEAFF,TGTGCCAGCAGCTTAGTCCCGACACTTCCGAACACTGAAGCTTTCTTT
-,TRBD2,TRBV5-1,TRBJ2-1,CASSSTGGASYNEQFF,TGCGCCAGCAGCTCCACCGGGGGGGCCTCCTACAATGAGCAGTTCTTC
-,-,TRBV9,TRBJ1-3,CASSVTPGNTIYF,TGTGCCAGCAGCGTAACCCCGGGGAACACCATATATTTT
-,TRBD1,TRBV7-2,TRBJ1-5,CASSLRQGVNQPQHF,TGTGCCAGCAGCTTAAGGCAGGGGGTCAATCAGCCCCAGCATTTT
-,TRBD1,TRBV5-8,TRBJ2-7,CASSLIRDRGLGEQYF,TGTGCCAGCAGCTTGATTCGGGACAGGGGCTTGGGCGAGCAGTACTTC
-,TRBD2,TRBV5-1,TRBJ2-3,CASKAIAGGPADTQYF,TGCGCCAGCAAAGCGATAGCGGGGGGGCCGGCTGATACGCAGTATTTT
-,TRBD2,TRBV6-4,TRBJ2-1,CASSENGLAYNEQFF,TGTGCCAGCAGTGAAAACGGACTAGCATACAATGAGCAGTTCTTC
-,-,TRBV5-1,TRBJ2-2,CASSPGGRTGELFF,TGCGCCAGCTCCCCCGGGGGTCGGACCGGGGAGCTGTTTTTT
few,TRBD2,TRBV5-4,TRBJ2-7,CASSTRTSGGYEQYF,TGTGCCAGCAGCACCCGGACTAGCGGGGGTTACGAGCAGTACTTC
once,TRBD1,TRBV10-3,TRBJ2-2,CAISRDRGVNTGELFF,TGTGCCATCAGTAGGGACAGGGGCGTCAACACCGGGGAGCTGTTTTTT
-,-,TRBV29-1,TRBJ2-3,CSVAGGGGFTQYF,TGCAGCGTGGCAGGGGGAGGTGGGTTCACGCAGTATTTT
-,TRBD1,TRBV2,TRBJ2-2,CASRLGQINTGELFF,TGTGCCAGCAGGCTGGGACAGATAAACACCGGGGAGCTGTTTTTT
-,TRBD2,TRBV5-6,TRBJ2-3,CASSTSGGTDTQYF,TGTGCCAGCAGCACTAGCGGGGGCACAGATACGCAGTATTTT
-,-,TRBV5-1,TRBJ2-2,CASSLGQVNTGELFF,TGCGCCAGCAGCTTGGGACAGGTGAACACCGGGGAGCTGTTTTTT
-,-,TRBV30,TRBJ2-1,CAWGGGRNEQFF,TGTGCCTGGGGGGGAGGTCGCAATGAGCAGTTCTTC
-,-,TRBV24-1,TRBJ2-5,CAPARGTQETQYF,TGTGCCCCTGCCCGCGGTACCCAAGAGACCCAGTACTTC
once,TRBD1,TRBV7-8,TRBJ1-3,CASREDRSSGNTIYF,TGTGCCAGCAGGGAGGACAGGAGCTCTGGAAACACCATATATTTT
few,TRBD1,TRBV5-5,TRBJ1-1,CASSSTGSAEAFF,TGTGCCAGCAGCTCGACAGGGAGCGCTGAAGCTTTCTTT
few,TRBD1,TRBV3-1/TRBV3-2,TRBJ2-1,CASGLGTGDNEQFF,TGTGCCAGCGGGTTGGGGACAGGGGACAATGAGCAGTTCTTC
-,TRBD1,TRBV2,TRBJ2-2,CASSPDRGPTGELFF,TGTGCCAGCAGCCCGGACAGGGGACCCACCGGGGAGCTGTTTTTT
-,TRBD1,TRBV24-1,TRBJ1-2,CATSDLGQGARTYYGYTF,TGTGCCACCAGTGATTTGGGGCAGGGGGCGCGCACCTACTATGGCTACACCTTC
-,-,TRBV7-8,TRBJ1-1,CASSPWGVGTEAFF,TGTGCCAGCAGCCCCTGGGGGGTGGGCACTGAAGCTTTCTTT
-,TRBD1,TRBV6-5,TRBJ1-4,CATSTGLDEKLFF,TGTGCCACCTCGACAGGGTTGGACGAAAAACTGTTTTTT
-,-,TRBV2,TRBJ2-5,CASSEALLGVGETQYF,TGTGCCAGCAGTGAAGCGCTTCTAGGGGTGGGCGAGACCCAGTACTTC
-,TRBD1,TRBV11-2,TRBJ1-2,CASSLEIWGRGRNYGYTF,TGTGCCAGCAGCTTAGAAATATGGGGCAGGGGGCGCAACTATGGCTACACCTTC